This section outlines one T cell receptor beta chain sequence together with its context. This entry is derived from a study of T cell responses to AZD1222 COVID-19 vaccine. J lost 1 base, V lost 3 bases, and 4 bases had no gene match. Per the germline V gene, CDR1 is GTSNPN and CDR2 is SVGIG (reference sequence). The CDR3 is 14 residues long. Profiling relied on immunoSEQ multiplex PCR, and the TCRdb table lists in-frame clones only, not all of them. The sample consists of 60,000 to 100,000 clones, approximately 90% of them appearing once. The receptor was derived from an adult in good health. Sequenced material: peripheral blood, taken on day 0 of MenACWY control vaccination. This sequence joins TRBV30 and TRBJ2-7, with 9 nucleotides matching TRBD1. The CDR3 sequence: CAWSTGGSSYEQYF. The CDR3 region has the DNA TGTGCCTGGAGCACAGGGGGCTCGTCCTACGAGCAGTACTTC.